This TCR beta chain was retrieved from a study of shared clonotypes between healthy human individuals. The CDR3 length is 16 residues. The germline V gene has CDR1 GTSNPN and CDR2 SVGIG (reference sequence). V was trimmed by 3 bases and J by 7 bases, leaving 19 bases between them. Some clones are missing from TCRdb's copy, which holds only in-frame ones; the method was immunoSEQ multiplex PCR. The data hold fewer than 650,000 clones, with 76% observed a single time. Within Nashville, Tennessee resided all donors, each a Caucasian adult. The sequenced sample was PBMCs. This clonotype was sampled from a woman aged 40 to 50 in good health. Some clones in this sample may be carry-over from other donors' samples. The gene calls are TRBV30 and TRBJ1-6; weak D call: TRBD1 (6 bases). The CDR3 nucleotides read TGTGCCTGGAGAGGGGGACTGGGAGGGGAGAATTCACCCCTCCACTTT. Amino acids: CAWRGGLGGENSPLHF.